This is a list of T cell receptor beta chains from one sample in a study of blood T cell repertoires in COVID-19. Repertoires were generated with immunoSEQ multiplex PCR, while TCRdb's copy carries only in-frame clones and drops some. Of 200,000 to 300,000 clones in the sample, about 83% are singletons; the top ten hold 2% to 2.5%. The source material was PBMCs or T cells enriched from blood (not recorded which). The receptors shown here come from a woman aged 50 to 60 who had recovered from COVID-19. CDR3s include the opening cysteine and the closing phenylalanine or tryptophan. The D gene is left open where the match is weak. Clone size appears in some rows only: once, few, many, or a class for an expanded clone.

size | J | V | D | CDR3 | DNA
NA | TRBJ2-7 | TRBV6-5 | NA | CASTQLPQAYEQYF | TGTGCCAGCACCCAGCTCCCGCAGGCCTACGAGCAGTACTTC
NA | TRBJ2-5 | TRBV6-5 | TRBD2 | CASSYSPSGERETQYF | TGTGCCAGCAGTTACTCTCCTAGCGGGGAGAGGGAGACCCAGTACTTC
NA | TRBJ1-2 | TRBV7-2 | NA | CASSPDIIYGYGYTF | TGTGCCAGCAGCCCAGACATTATTTATGGGTATGGCTACACCTTC
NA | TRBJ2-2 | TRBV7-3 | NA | CASSLVPRTGELFF | TGTGCCAGCAGCTTAGTTCCGCGCACCGGGGAGCTGTTTTTT
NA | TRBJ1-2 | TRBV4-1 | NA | CASSSYHGDGYGYTF | TGCGCCAGCAGCTCCTACCACGGGGATGGCTATGGCTACACCTTC
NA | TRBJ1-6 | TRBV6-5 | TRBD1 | CASSRTGTGSPLHF | TGTGCCAGCAGCCGGACAGGGACCGGTTCACCCCTCCACTTT
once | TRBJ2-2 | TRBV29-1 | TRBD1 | CSVKTGTENTGELFF | TGCAGCGTTAAAACCGGGACAGAGAACACCGGGGAGCTGTTTTTT
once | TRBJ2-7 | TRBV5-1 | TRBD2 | CASSARTSGSFYEQYF | TGCGCCAGCAGCGCCAGGACTAGCGGGAGTTTCTACGAGCAGTACTTC
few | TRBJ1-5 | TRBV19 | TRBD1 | CASGQAVNQPQHF | TGTGCCAGCGGACAGGCAGTCAATCAGCCCCAGCATTTT
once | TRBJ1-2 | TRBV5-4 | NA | CASSLGSQYGYTF | TGTGCCAGCAGCTTGGGGTCACAGTATGGCTACACCTTC
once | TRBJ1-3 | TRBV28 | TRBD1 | CASSPTGPRDTIYF | TGTGCCAGCAGTCCGACAGGGCCGAGGGACACCATATATTTT
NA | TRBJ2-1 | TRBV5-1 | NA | CASSLTNNELFF | TGCGCCAGCAGCTTGACCAATAATGAGTTGTTCTTC
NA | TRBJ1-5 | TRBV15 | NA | CATSRAGYQPQHF | TGTGCCACCAGCAGAGCAGGGTATCAGCCCCAGCATTTT
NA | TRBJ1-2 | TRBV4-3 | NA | CASSRNRDTNYGYTF | TGCGCCAGCAGCCGGAACCGGGACACTAACTATGGCTACACCTTC